The rows below give T cell receptor beta chains drawn from one sample of a study of metastatic and nonmetastatic thyroid tumors. TCRdb re-analyzed the PCR reads through MiXCR. The sample holds 23,000 or so clones; approximately 22% are singletons and the top ten take over 25%. Input material: blood. The receptors were sampled from a male donor with papillary thyroid cancer or a benign thyroid nodule (not recorded which). Some clones in this sample may be carry-over from other donors' samples. Both conserved end residues are trimmed from each CDR3. Clone size is shown for a subset of rows, as once, few, many or a class of expanded clone.

>many|TRBV6-1
ASSRSSGDHEQF
>many|TRBV9
ASSDRGQRANYGYT
>once|TRBV7-6
ASSLEVLRRPNGYT
>many|TRBV5-6
ASSPGGSNQPQH
>many|TRBV12-3/TRBV12-4
ASSFFPGGPYNEQF
>many|TRBV7-9
ASSPAGADYYEQY
>many|TRBV9
ASSVEGTGVQPQH
>medium-sized|TRBV6-1
ASSQPLTSNTEAF
>many|TRBV6-1
ASSKPGQGTTEAF
>NA|TRBV30
AWSDNGTFYGYT
>few|TRBV4-1
ASSEPGGPDTQY
>many|TRBV27
ASSFQTDNEQF
>many|TRBV30
AWNTGTGQPQH
>NA|TRBV27
ASSLGRSAGYT
>few|TRBV28
AISLGTGAANEQF
>many|TRBV6-1
ASTPLAGGAEAF
>many|TRBV20-1
SAREGGDHPRYEQY
>many|TRBV7-2
ASSPTRTYEQY
>many|TRBV2
ASRQGVRADTQY
>many|TRBV5-8
ASSRTGYNQPQH
>many|TRBV5-4
ASSSPEKGRETQY
>NA|TRBV6-1
ASSEKGATEAF
>many|TRBV9
ASSVDRAGGADGYT
>many|TRBV5-8
ASSLGGANGYT
>many|TRBV20-1
SAPRGLAGGRSTDTQY
>many|TRBV30
AWSIGQGLEKLF
>many|TRBV4-1
ASSRGYNEQF
>few|TRBV7-9
ASSTGREQY
>many|TRBV20-1
SAIGTSGRLWQY
>many|TRBV6-2/TRBV6-3
ASSRIRVPYEQY
>many|TRBV7-2
ASSETGSRTGELF
>many|TRBV4-1
ASSHRDRIIDEQY
>many|TRBV4-1
ASSQDGLAGGETQY